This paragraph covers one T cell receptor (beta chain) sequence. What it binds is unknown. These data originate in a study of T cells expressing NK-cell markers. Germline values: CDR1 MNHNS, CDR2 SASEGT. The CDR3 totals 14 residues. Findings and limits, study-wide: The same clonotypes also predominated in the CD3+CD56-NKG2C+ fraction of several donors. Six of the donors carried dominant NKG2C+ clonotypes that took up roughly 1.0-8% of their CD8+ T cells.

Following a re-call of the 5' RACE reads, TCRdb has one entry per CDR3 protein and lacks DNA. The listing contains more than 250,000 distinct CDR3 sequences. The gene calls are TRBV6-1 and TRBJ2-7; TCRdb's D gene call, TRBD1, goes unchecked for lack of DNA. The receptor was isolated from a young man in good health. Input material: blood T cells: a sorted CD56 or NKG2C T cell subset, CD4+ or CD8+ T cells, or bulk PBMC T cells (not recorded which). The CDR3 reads CASSIRGVSYEQYF.